The source of this TCR beta chain is a study of T-cell memory formation after mild COVID-19. TCRdb redid the calling of the 5' RACE reads with MiXCR, one entry per CDR3 protein. The sample has a few hundred thousand distinct CDR3 sequences; about 16% are singletons. This CDR3 region has 14 residues. The V segment lost 0 bases and the J segment 6 bases; nucleotides outside the gene matches: 3. This clonotype was seen a handful of times. Sequencing input: PBMCs or a T cell subset sorted from them (not recorded which). The source is a man aged 18 to 35 who had mild COVID-19 (a few samples of this study predate the infection). Cell type and time point are not known. The chain links TRBV12-3 or TRBV12-4 to TRBJ1-2; TRBD1 aligns across 8 bases. CDR3: CASSLAARGHGYTF. CDR3 DNA sequence: TGTGCCAGCAGTTTAGCGGCCAGGGGGCATGGCTACACCTTC.